The next 12 T cell receptor beta chains were all read from a single sample in a study of cytomegalovirus exposure and HLA in healthy donors (dated by TCRdb to 2016 to 2017). Preparation of the library involved the immunoSEQ multiplex PCR assay. For the multiplex PCR, a mixture combining 60 forward primers for TCR Vbeta segments and 13 reverse primers for TCR Jbeta segments was used. What TCRdb holds here is the immuneACCESS table cut down to in-frame rearrangements. Part of the clones is not present; checked against another copy, under half of the missing clones reflect an unresolved V gene, and the others are unexplained. The table for this sample lists about 110,000 clones; 60% to 80% of them were counted only once. Together, the top ten hold over 2% of the sample. Sequencing was done on a sample of PBMCs. These receptors all stem from a man aged 35-49 years in good health and CMV-seronegative.

CDR3 region: CASSVATSGSTDTQYF. The CDR3 nucleotides read TGTGCCAGCAGCGTAGCAACTAGCGGCAGCACAGATACGCAGTATTTT. The rearrangement links TRBV9 to TRBJ2-3, with 8 nucleotides matching TRBD2. V was pared by 0 bases and J by 0 bases, with 3 bases of the junction left unmatched. The CDR3 is made up of 16 amino acids. Looked up from germline, CDR1 is SGDLS and CDR2 is YYNGEE.

The J gene is TRBJ1-3, the V gene TRBV6-5; D possibly corresponds to TRBD1 (5 bases). The V gene lost 5 bases and the J gene lost 4 bases, with 12 bases spanning the gap. The CDR3 contains 14 residues. Germline assignment: CDR1 MNHEY and CDR2 SVGAGI. CDR3 DNA: TGTGCCAGCAGTCCGCAGGGTAACGGAAACACCATATATTTT. Its translation is CASSPQGNGNTIYF.

V is TRBV5-6 and J is TRBJ2-2; no clear D. V gave up 4 bases and J gave up 7 bases, with 11 bases separating them. The CDR3 runs 13 residues. The germline CDR1 and CDR2 sequences are SGHDT and YYEEEE. CDR3 bases: TGTGCCAGCAGCCCTAAACCAGGCGGGGAGCTGTTTTTT. The encoded protein is CASSPKPGGELFF.

There are a few counts of this clone. The chain has TRBV6-5 and TRBJ1-4; possible D gene TRBD1, 5 bases. Germline CDR1 MNHEY, CDR2 SVGAGI. V lost 2 bases and J 8 bases, leaving 15 bases between the germline ends. The CDR3 has 15 residues. This chain's CDR3 is CASSYEGRGGEKLFF. DNA for the CDR3: TGTGCCAGCAGTTACGAGGGGAGGGGAGGGGAAAAACTGTTTTTT.

V gene TRBV5-4 combines with J gene TRBJ1-4, with a possible D match to TRBD1 (5 bases). Trimming cost V 5 bases and J 0 bases, with 11 bases left between them. The germline gives CDR1 SGHNT, CDR2 YYREEE (reference sequence). This CDR3 has 15 amino acids. CDR3 protein: CASRPGGTTNEKLFF. The CDR3 nucleotides read TGTGCCAGCAGACCGGGGGGAACAACTAATGAAAAACTGTTTTTT.

The chain couples TRBV5-1 to TRBJ2-3, with TRBD2 matching 7 bases. There are 16 residues in the CDR3. Germline CDR1 and CDR2: SGHRS and YFSETQ. V shed 2 bases and J 0 bases; nucleotides not matched to a gene: 6. The CDR3 DNA follows: TGCGCCAGCAGCTTACGTCTAGCGGAGAGCACAGATACGCAGTATTTT. Amino acids: CASSLRLAESTDTQYF.

This clone appeared a few times. The chain recombines TRBV5-1 with TRBJ2-7; D might be TRBD2 (5 bases). Germline assignment: CDR1 SGHRS and CDR2 YFSETQ. CDR3 length equals 12 residues. V was trimmed by 4 bases and J by 6 bases, leaving 11 bases between them. This CDR3 reads CASSLAVGEQYF. The CDR3 bases are TGCGCCAGCAGCCTAGCAGTAGGCGAGCAGTACTTC.

The chain's CDR3 is CASSIASGGAGEQFF. CDR3 in DNA: TGTGCCAGTAGTATAGCCAGCGGGGGGGCCGGGGAGCAGTTCTTC. The genes are TRBV19 and TRBJ2-1, with 10 nucleotides matching TRBD2. V lost 1 base, J lost 10 bases, and 7 bases stayed unmatched. CDR3 size: 15 residues. The V gene's germline CDR1 is LNHDA and CDR2 SQIVND (reference sequence).

The chain is built from TRBV19 and TRBJ1-1; no definite D call. Deletions cut 7 bases from V and 8 bases from J, with 11 bases between. The CDR3 sequence is 11 residues long. Looked up from germline, CDR1 is LNHDA and CDR2 is SQIVND (reference sequence). The CDR3 coding sequence is TGTGCCAGTACTCCGGGGTGGGAAGCTTTCTTT. Amino acid sequence: CASTPGWEAFF.

The chain links TRBV2 to TRBJ2-7, with TRBD1 matching over 7 bases. CDR3 size: 16 residues. Germline V gives CDR1 SNHLY, CDR2 FYNNEI. V gave up 3 bases and J gave up 3 bases; unmatched junction bases: 11. This CDR3 is CASSDTGQGVGYEQYF. The CDR3 DNA reads TGTGCCAGCAGTGATACGGGCCAGGGGGTGGGCTACGAGCAGTACTTC.

This clone has more than one count but fewer than ten. The chain uses TRBV6-1 and TRBJ1-1; D gene unclear. The CDR3 loop spans 13 amino acids. Trimming took off 0 bases at V and 3 bases at J, with 5 bases between the two ends. Germline-derived CDR1 and CDR2 are MNHNS and SASEGT. CDR3 protein: CASSEAGDTEAFF. The DNA of the CDR3 is TGTGCCAGCAGTGAAGCGGGCGACACTGAAGCTTTCTTT.

This chain links TRBV19 with TRBJ1-5; D is possibly TRBD1 (5 bases). This CDR3 has 15 amino acids. Germline V CDR1 and CDR2: LNHDA, SQIVND (reference sequence). Between the trimmed V and J ends, which lost 4 bases and 0 bases, there was a span of 10 bases. Written as DNA, the CDR3 is TGTGCCAGTAGTAAAGGGGCAATTAGCAATCAGCCCCAGCATTTT. Translation gives CASSKGAISNQPQHF.